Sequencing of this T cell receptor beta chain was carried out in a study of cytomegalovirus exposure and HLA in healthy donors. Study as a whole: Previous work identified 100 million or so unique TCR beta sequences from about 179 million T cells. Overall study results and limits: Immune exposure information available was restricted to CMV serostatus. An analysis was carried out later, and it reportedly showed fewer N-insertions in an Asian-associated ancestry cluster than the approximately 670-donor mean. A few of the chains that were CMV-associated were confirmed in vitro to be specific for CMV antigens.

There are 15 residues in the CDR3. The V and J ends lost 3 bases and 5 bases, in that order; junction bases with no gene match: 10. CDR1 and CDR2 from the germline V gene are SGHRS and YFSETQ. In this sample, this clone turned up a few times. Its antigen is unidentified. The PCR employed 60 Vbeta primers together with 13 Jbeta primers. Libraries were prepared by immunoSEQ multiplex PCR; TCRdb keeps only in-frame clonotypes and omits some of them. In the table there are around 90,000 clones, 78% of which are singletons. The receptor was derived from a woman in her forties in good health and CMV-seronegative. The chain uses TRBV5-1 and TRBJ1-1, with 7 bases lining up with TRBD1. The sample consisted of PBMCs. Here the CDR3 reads CASSSRTGGVTEAFF. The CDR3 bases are TGCGCCAGCAGCTCCCGGACAGGAGGGGTAACTGAAGCTTTCTTT.